This T cell receptor beta chain was retrieved from a study of cytomegalovirus exposure and HLA in healthy donors. This PCR relied on a set of 60 Vbeta primers and 13 Jbeta primers. How the authors handled the data: Per a later analysis, the number of unique TCR beta chains was about 80 million, of which roughly 11 million were shared. Generated by immunoSEQ multiplex PCR, the TCRdb table keeps only in-frame clones and is missing some. That table furnishes V, J and clone size, whereas the DNA furnished D and trimming. The sample has about 55,000 clones; 77% are singletons. Details on this clone: The antigen remains undetermined.

Study-wide findings and caveats: TCR sequences were mostly rare, though some public TCRs occurred in many donors.

Regarding donors, all were healthy bone marrow donors. Germline V gene sequence: CDR1 MNHEY, CDR2 SMNVEV (reference sequence). Between the trimmed V and J ends, which lost 7 bases and 4 bases, there was a span of 13 bases. This CDR3 has 13 amino acids. The rearrangement joins TRBV27 to TRBJ1-2, with D possibly being TRBD1 (6 bases). This receptor was identified in a female donor in good health and CMV-seronegative. The sample consisted of PBMCs. The CDR3 bases are TGTGCCAGCACCAGGGGTTCTGGCTATGGCTACACCTTC. Residues: CASTRGSGYGYTF.